This T cell receptor (beta chain) is from a study of T-cell reconstitution after alpha-beta-depleted transplantation in children. This clonotype was detected only a few times. Library preparation (for TCRbeta) was performed with unique molecular identifiers. TCRdb redid the calling of the PCR reads with MiXCR, one entry per CDR3 protein. The top ten hold around 2.4% of the sample, which has 450,000 to 600,000 distinct CDR3 sequences, approximately 29% seen once. The CDR3 totals 19 residues. Germline assignment: CDR1 SGDLS and CDR2 YYNGEE. V shed 3 bases and J 2 bases; nucleotides not matched to a gene: 19.

The sequences come from PBMCs from the stem cell graft donor, collected from the stem cell graft. This rearrangement joins TRBV9 to TRBJ1-1; 7 bases map to TRBD1. The sequence derives from a human donor who donated a stem cell graft to a child with aplastic anemia. CDR3 sequence: CASSATFTRDGTVNTEAFF. CDR3 coding DNA: TGTGCCAGCAGCGCAACTTTCACGAGAGATGGGACAGTAAACACTGAAGCTTTCTTT.